This T cell receptor beta chain derives from a study of cytomegalovirus exposure and HLA in healthy donors. Primers: 60 Vbeta forward and 13 Jbeta reverse. Generated by immunoSEQ multiplex PCR, the TCRdb table keeps only in-frame clones and is missing some. This table has about 110,000 clones, around 70% appearing once. J lost 0 bases, V lost 4 bases, and 3 bases had no gene match. CDR1 is GTSNPN and CDR2 is SVGIG in the germline V gene (reference sequence). The CDR3 contains 14 residues. The specimen sequenced was PBMCs. This clonotype was obtained from a man aged 35-49 years in good health and CMV-seronegative. V and J are TRBV30 and TRBJ1-3, with 7 bases that match TRBD1. CDR3 sequence: CAWTGQLSGNTIYF. CDR3 nucleotides: TGTGCCTGGACGGGACAGCTCTCTGGAAACACCATATATTTT.